The 3 T cell receptor beta chains in this list originate from one sample, sequenced in a study of post-analysis software for immune sequencing data. Study-wide findings and caveats: Elevated frequency relative to controls characterized four or five TRBV segments in patients, TRBV5-6, TRBV5-1 and TRBV20-1 among them.

The antigens of these receptors remain unknown. Included in the TCR beta cDNA libraries were unique molecular identifiers. Via MiXCR, TCRdb re-called the PCR reads, giving one row per CDR3 protein. Of about 820,000 distinct CDR3 sequences listed, under 70% were seen once; the top ten hold approximately 4.4%. Sequencing was carried out using blood. The receptors originated from a girl aged 10 to 17 with multiple sclerosis.

This clonotype has just one count. A read error is likely, as this CDR3 ends without the conserved phenylalanine or tryptophan. The V and J genes are TRBV12-3 or TRBV12-4 and TRBJ2-3; either TRBD1 or TRBD2 may fit D (5 bases each). This CDR3 region has 14 residues. Trimming removed 4 bases at V and 5 bases at J, with 13 bases between. The CDR3 bases are TGTGCCAGCAGTTATAGCGTGAGGGGAGATACGCAGTATTCT. This sequence encodes CASSYSVRGDTQYS.

There are a few counts of this clonotype. The chain recombines TRBV6-6 with TRBJ1-5; unclear D gene. V was cut by 10 bases and J by 8 bases, with 15 bases left in between. Germline CDR1 reads MNHNY; CDR2 reads SVGAGI (reference sequence). The CDR3 loop spans 12 amino acids. The CDR3 protein is CAINGWGEPQHF. The DNA for the CDR3 is TGTGCCATCAATGGATGGGGTGAGCCCCAGCATTTT.

This clonotype has only a few counts. V and J are TRBV4-1 and TRBJ1-6, with 7 nucleotides matching TRBD1. The CDR3 is 17 residues long. Germline values: CDR1 MGHRA, CDR2 YSYEKL. V dropped 0 bases and J dropped 9; count of bases not matched to a gene: 11. The DNA for the CDR3 is TGCGCCAGCAGCCAAGACGTTGGCAGGGGGACTAGTTCACCCCTCCACTTT. Encoded protein: CASSQDVGRGTSSPLHF.